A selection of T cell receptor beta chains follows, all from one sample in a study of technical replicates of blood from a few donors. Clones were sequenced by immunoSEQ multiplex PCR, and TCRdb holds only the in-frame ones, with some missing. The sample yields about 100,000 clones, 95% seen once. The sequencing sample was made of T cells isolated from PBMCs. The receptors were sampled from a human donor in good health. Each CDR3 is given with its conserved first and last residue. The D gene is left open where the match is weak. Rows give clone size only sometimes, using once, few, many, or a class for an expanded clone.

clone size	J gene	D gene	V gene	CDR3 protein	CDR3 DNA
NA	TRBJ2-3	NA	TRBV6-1	CASSMWIGGADTQYF	TGTGCCAGCAGCATGTGGATTGGAGGGGCAGATACGCAGTATTTT
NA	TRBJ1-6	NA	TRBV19	CASRLDTDNSPLHF	TGTGCCAGTAGGCTCGACACCGATAATTCACCCCTCCACTTT
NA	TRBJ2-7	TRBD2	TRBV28	CASSFPLAGGPHYEQYF	TGTGCCAGCAGTTTCCCCCTGGCGGGAGGGCCTCACTACGAGCAGTACTTC
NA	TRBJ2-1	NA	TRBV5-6	CASSWGERDRGLNEQFF	TGTGCCAGCAGCTGGGGGGAACGGGACAGAGGACTCAATGAGCAGTTCTTC
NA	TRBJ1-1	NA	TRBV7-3	CASSPGYRTEAFF	TGTGCCAGCAGCCCGGGTTATCGCACTGAAGCTTTCTTT
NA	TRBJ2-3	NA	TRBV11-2	CASSLVGRDTDTQYF	TGTGCCAGCAGCTTAGTTGGTAGAGACACAGATACGCAGTATTTT
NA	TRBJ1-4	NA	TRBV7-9	CASSKNPRGRRDNEKLFF	TGTGCCAGCAGCAAAAATCCCAGGGGAAGAAGGGATAATGAAAAACTGTTTTTT
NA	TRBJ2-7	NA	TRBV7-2	CASRQTRSYEQYF	TGTGCCAGCAGACAGACTAGGAGCTACGAGCAGTACTTC
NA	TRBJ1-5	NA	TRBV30	CAFGRGGNQPQHF	TGTGCCTTCGGCAGGGGAGGGAATCAGCCCCAGCATTTT
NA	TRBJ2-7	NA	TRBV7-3	CASRQGPNYEQYF	TGTGCCAGCAGACAGGGACCAAACTACGAGCAGTACTTC
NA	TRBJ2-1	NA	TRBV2	CASRPHAPGVNEQFF	TGTGCCAGCAGGCCCCATGCCCCAGGGGTAAATGAGCAGTTCTTC
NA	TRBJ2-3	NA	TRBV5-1	CASSFSGSTDTQYF	TGCGCCAGCAGCTTTAGCGGTAGCACAGATACGCAGTATTTT
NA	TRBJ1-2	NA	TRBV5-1	CASSLDQGGADGYTF	TGCGCCAGCAGCTTGGACCAGGGAGGCGCCGATGGCTACACCTTC
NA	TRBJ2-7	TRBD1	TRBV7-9	CASSQDPWGQGEYEQYF	TGTGCCAGCAGCCAAGACCCATGGGGTCAGGGGGAGTACGAGCAGTACTTC
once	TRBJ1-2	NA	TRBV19	CASSIFEGLYGYTF	TGTGCCAGTAGTATATTCGAGGGTTTGTATGGCTACACCTTC
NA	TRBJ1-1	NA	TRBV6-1	CASSAQGNTEAFF	TGTGCCAGCAGTGCGCAGGGGAACACTGAAGCTTTCTTT
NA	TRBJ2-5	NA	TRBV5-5	CASSFSGETQYF	TGTGCCAGCAGCTTCTCCGGGGAGACCCAGTACTTC
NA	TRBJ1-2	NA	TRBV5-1	CASSAPDSPADGYTF	TGCGCCAGCAGCGCCCCGGACAGCCCCGCAGATGGCTACACCTTC
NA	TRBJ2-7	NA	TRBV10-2	CASRTLTDSYEQYF	TGCGCCAGCAGGACATTGACAGACTCCTACGAGCAGTACTTC
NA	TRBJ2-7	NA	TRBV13	CASSPQVLGTYEQYF	TGTGCCAGCAGCCCACAGGTTTTGGGGACCTACGAGCAGTACTTC
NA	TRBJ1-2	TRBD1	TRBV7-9	CASSIDRGWDYGYTF	TGTGCCAGCAGCATTGACAGGGGTTGGGACTATGGCTACACCTTC
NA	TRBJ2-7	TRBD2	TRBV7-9	CASSAGLAEVYEQYF	TGTGCCAGCAGCGCCGGACTAGCGGAGGTCTACGAGCAGTACTTC
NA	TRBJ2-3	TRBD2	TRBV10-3	CAIGETSGGTDTQYF	TGTGCCATCGGGGAAACTAGCGGGGGAACAGATACGCAGTATTTT
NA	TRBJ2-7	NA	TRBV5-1	CASSLDGTPNYEQYF	TGCGCCAGCAGCTTGGACGGGACACCGAACTACGAGCAGTACTTC
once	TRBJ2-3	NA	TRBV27	CASSFWLEGTDTQYF	TGTGCCAGCAGTTTTTGGCTAGAAGGCACAGATACGCAGTATTTT
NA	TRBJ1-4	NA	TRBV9	CASSVRGTTNEKLFF	TGTGCCAGCAGCGTAAGGGGTACAACTAATGAAAAACTGTTTTTT
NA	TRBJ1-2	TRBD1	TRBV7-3	CASSTMDRPRTNYGYTF	TGTGCCAGCAGCACAATGGACAGGCCCAGAACTAACTATGGCTACACCTTC
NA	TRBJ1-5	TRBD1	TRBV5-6	CASSVGPGQSPHQPQHF	TGTGCCAGCAGCGTAGGACCGGGACAGTCACCACATCAGCCCCAGCATTTT
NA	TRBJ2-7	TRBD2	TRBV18	CASSPNDGLAGANEQYF	TGTGCCAGCTCACCCAACGATGGACTAGCGGGAGCAAACGAGCAGTACTTC
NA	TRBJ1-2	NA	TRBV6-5	CASSWGSYGYTF	TGTGCCAGCAGTTGGGGCAGCTATGGCTACACCTTC
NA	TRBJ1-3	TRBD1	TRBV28	CASSQQGAAGNTIYF	TGTGCCAGCAGTCAACAGGGGGCGGCTGGAAACACCATATATTTT
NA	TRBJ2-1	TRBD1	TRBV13	CASSSQGAGPDWIYNEQFF	TGTGCCAGCAGCTCACAGGGGGCGGGTCCCGATTGGATTTACAATGAGCAGTTCTTC
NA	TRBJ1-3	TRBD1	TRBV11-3	CASSPRGTGGSTIYF	TGTGCCAGCAGCCCCCGTGGGACAGGGGGCTCCACCATATATTTT
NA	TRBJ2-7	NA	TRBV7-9	CASSPRTALGEQYF	TGTGCCAGCAGCCCCCGGACTGCCCTCGGGGAGCAGTACTTC
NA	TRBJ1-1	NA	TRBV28	CASSWGGTEAFF	TGTGCCAGCAGTTGGGGCGGAACTGAAGCTTTCTTT
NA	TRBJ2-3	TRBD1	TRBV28	CASSLGRTGGKDTQYF	TGTGCCAGCAGTTTAGGGAGAACAGGGGGCAAAGATACGCAGTATTTT
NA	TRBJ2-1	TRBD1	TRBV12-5	CASGLVRGQHNEQFF	TGTGCTAGTGGTTTGGTAAGGGGGCAACACAATGAGCAGTTCTTC
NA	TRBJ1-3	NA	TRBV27	CASSHTQGPYGNTIYF	TGTGCCAGCAGTCATACACAGGGACCCTACGGAAACACCATATATTTT
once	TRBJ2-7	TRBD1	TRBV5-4	CASSRPGQVAYEQYF	TGTGCCAGCAGCCGGCCGGGACAGGTGGCCTACGAGCAGTACTTC
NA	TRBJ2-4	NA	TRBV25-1	CASSEGGLAKNIQYF	TGTGCCAGCAGTGAGGGGGGACTAGCCAAAAACATTCAGTACTTC
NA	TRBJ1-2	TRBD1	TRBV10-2	CASTPSQGAPKVYGYTF	TGCGCCAGCACCCCCTCACAGGGGGCGCCTAAGGTGTATGGCTACACCTTC
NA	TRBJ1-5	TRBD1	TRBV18	CASSPEQGNQPQHF	TGTGCCAGCTCACCGGAACAGGGGAATCAGCCCCAGCATTTT
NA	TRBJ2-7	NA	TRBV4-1	CASSQAIGSGYEQYF	TGCGCCAGCAGCCAAGCTATAGGGAGTGGTTACGAGCAGTACTTC
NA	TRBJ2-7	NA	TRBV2	CASIGGIYEQYF	TGTGCCAGCATAGGCGGGATTTACGAGCAGTACTTC